The source of this T cell receptor (beta chain) is a study of OX40 agonist ivuxolimab in advanced cancers. The assay was immunoSEQ multiplex PCR, and TCRdb's table has in-frame clones only and misses some. The sample lists 98,000 or so clones, roughly 90% seen once, with roughly 0.61% in the top ten. The CDR3 is 14 amino acids. Germline lookup yields CDR1 MNHNS and CDR2 SASEGT. V lost 6 bases to trimming and J lost 0 bases, with 10 bases between them. The V gene is TRBV6-1, the J gene TRBJ2-3, with D possibly matching TRBD1 (6 bases). This clonotype was obtained from an adult with an advanced solid tumor such as melanoma, head and neck, liver or kidney cancer. The specimen comprised CD4+ or CD8+ T cells sorted from blood, sampled in a trial of the OX40 agonist ivuxolimab. The CDR3 region has the DNA TGTGCCAGCAGAACAGGGTCTAGCACAGATACGCAGTATTTT. The encoded protein is CASRTGSSTDTQYF.